Here is one T cell receptor beta chain with its context. The CDR3 runs 14 residues. Germline trimming cut 0 bases from V and 3 bases from J; bases unmatched to any gene: 2. Germline V CDR1 and CDR2: MNHEY, SVGAGI. Sequencing was performed with immunoSEQ multiplex PCR; in TCRdb, only in-frame clones are kept and a portion is missing. The table includes more than 60,000 clones, roughly four fifths detected once. This sample stems from a study of blood T cell repertoires in COVID-19. This sequence originates from a man aged 60 to 75 with acute or convalescent COVID-19. The specimen was peripheral blood. This rearrangement joins TRBV6-5 to TRBJ2-7; 7 bases align to TRBD2. In DNA, the CDR3 is TGTGCCAGCAGTTACTCCGGGGGGTACTACGAGCAGTACTTC. Translating gives CASSYSGGYYEQYF.